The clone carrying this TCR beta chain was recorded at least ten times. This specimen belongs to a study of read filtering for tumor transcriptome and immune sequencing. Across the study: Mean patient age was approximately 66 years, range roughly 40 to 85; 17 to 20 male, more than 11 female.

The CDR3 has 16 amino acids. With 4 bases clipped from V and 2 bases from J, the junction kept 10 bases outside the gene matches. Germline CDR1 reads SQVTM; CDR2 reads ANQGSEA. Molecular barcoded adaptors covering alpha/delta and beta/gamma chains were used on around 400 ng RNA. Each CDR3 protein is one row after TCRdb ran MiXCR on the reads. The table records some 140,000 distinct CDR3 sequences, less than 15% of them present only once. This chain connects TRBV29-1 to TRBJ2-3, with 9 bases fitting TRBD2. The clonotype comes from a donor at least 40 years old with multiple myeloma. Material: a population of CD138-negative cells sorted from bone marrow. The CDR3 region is CSVVPTSGLSTDTQYF. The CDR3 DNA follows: TGCAGCGTTGTACCGACTAGCGGACTTTCCACAGATACGCAGTATTTT.